Each of the 26 T cell receptor beta chains below was sequenced from the same sample in a study of T-cell memory formation after mild COVID-19 (dated by TCRdb to about 2021). Library construction relied on 5' RACE. TCRdb lists the instrument as Illumina NovaSeq 6000. The public sequencing data were trimmed at Q25 with fastp and processed into clonotypes with MiXCR by TCRdb, which kept only in-frame beta chains. Entries are consolidated by CDR3 protein sequence, retaining the most common genes and DNA. A total of about 57,000 distinct CDR3 sequences appear in this sample, 9.5% to 15% of them only once. The ten largest clonotypes hold under 25% of the sample. Input material: PBMCs or a T cell subset sorted from them (not recorded which). All receptors come from a man in his late teens or twenties who had mild COVID-19 (a few samples of this study predate the infection). The sample titles of this study are shuffled in the database, so cell type and time point are left out; the donor was told from shared clones.

This clonotype was observed a few times. The V call is TRBV3-1, the J call TRBJ2-3; 8 nucleotides match TRBD2. This CDR3 is 15 amino acids long. J lost 2 bases, V lost 6 bases, and 7 bases had no gene match. Germline CDR1 LGHDT, CDR2 YNNKEL (reference sequence). The CDR3 is CASSRPGGSTDTQYF. CDR3 DNA: TGTGCCAGCAGTCGGCCGGGGGGGTCCACAGATACGCAGTATTTT.

This clonotype is medium-sized. This chain connects TRBV2 to TRBJ2-2, with 9 bases identical to TRBD1. Germline V gives CDR1 SNHLY, CDR2 FYNNEI. The CDR3 loop spans 13 amino acids. With 6 bases clipped from V and 7 bases from J, the junction kept 3 bases outside the gene matches. CDR3 residues: CASRGQGGGELFF. The CDR3 DNA sequence: TGTGCCAGCAGGGGACAGGGAGGCGGGGAGCTGTTTTTT.

Turning to this clonotype: The CDR3 ends on some other residue instead of the conserved phenylalanine or tryptophan, so this is likely a read error. V is TRBV15 and J is TRBJ2-3; possibly TRBD1 for D (6 bases). The CDR3 is made up of 14 amino acids. Between the trimmed V and J ends, which lost 1 base and 6 bases, there was a span of 11 bases. Germline-derived CDR1 and CDR2 are LNHNV and YYDKDF (reference sequence). The CDR3 is CATSRGQGLDTQYL. DNA of the CDR3: TGTGCCACCAGCAGAGGCCAGGGGTTGGATACGCAGTATCTT.

CDR3 in DNA: TGCAGTGCTATTAGCGGGGGTATATCCTACGAGCAGTACTTC. Translated, it gives CSAISGGISYEQYF. V gene TRBV20-1 combines with J gene TRBJ2-7; TRBD2 matches 9 bases. The CDR3 is 14 amino acids. Losses at the gene ends were 4 bases for V and 1 base for J; bases not matched to a gene: 5. Looked up from germline, CDR1 is DFQATT and CDR2 is SNEGSKA (reference sequence).

This clonotype was detected many times. The chain couples TRBV6-2 or TRBV6-3 to TRBJ1-6; TRBD1 matches 7 bases. J gave up 15 bases and V 4 bases, and 12 bases lay outside the gene matches. CDR1 is MNHEY and CDR2 is SVGEGT in the germline V gene. This CDR3 comprises 14 residues. CDR3 region: CASSSESWDRSLHF. CDR3 nucleotide sequence: TGTGCCAGCAGTTCCGAGTCCTGGGACAGAAGCCTCCACTTT.

The table lists this clonotype with a few counts. The J gene is TRBJ2-1, the V gene TRBV7-2; D may be TRBD2 (5 bases). From germline, CDR1 is SGHTA and CDR2 FQGNSA. The CDR3 length is 14 residues. The V end lost 1 base, the J end lost 9 bases, and 13 bases lay between the germline ends. The CDR3, as DNA: TGTGCCAGCAGCTTAGTCGTGCTCGGAGGTGAGCAGTTCTTC. Translated: CASSLVVLGGEQFF.

The chain combines TRBV12-3 or TRBV12-4 with TRBJ1-4; D ambiguous. The CDR3 has 13 amino acids. The V end was cut by 6 bases, the J end by 0 bases, with 5 bases between. In DNA, the CDR3 is TGTGCCAGCAGGGTGTCAACTAATGAAAAACTGTTTTTT. Translating it yields CASRVSTNEKLFF.

This clonotype was recorded at least ten times. V and J are TRBV7-2 and TRBJ2-1; 7 bases fit TRBD1. J gave up 3 bases and V 0 bases, and 5 bases lay outside the gene matches. CDR3 length: 16 amino acids. CDR1 SGHTA and CDR2 FQGNSA come from the germline V gene. CDR3 region: CASSLAMAGGYNEQFF. The CDR3 DNA is TGTGCCAGCAGCTTAGCGATGGCAGGGGGCTACAATGAGCAGTTCTTC.

This clonotype appeared a few times. This rearrangement joins TRBV6-4 to TRBJ2-2, with D possibly matching TRBD2 (6 bases). Germline CDR1 reads MRHNA; CDR2 reads SNTAGT. The CDR3 runs to 17 residues. Trimming pared 0 bases from V and 5 bases from J, leaving 16 bases between. CDR3 loop: CASSDSIPGTGTGELFF. CDR3 coding DNA: TGTGCCAGCAGTGACTCGATTCCAGGGACTGGGACCGGGGAGCTGTTTTTT.

The table lists this clonotype with many counts. This sequence joins TRBV10-3 and TRBJ2-1, with 7 positions matching TRBD1. V trimming: 7 bases; J trimming: 0 bases; junction bases outside the gene matches: 3. Germline values: CDR1 ENHRY, CDR2 SYGVKD. This CDR3 has 14 residues. The CDR3 coding sequence is TGTGCCATCATGAGGGACAGCTCCTACAATGAGCAGTTCTTC. It encodes CAIMRDSSYNEQFF.

This clonotype was observed at least ten times. The J gene is TRBJ2-2, the V gene TRBV6-4; D unclear. Trimming shortened V by 8 bases and J by 4 bases, and 11 bases separated the two germline ends. This CDR3 has 13 residues. The germline gives CDR1 MRHNA, CDR2 SNTAGT. The chain's CDR3 is CASSFQSTGELFF. The CDR3 region has the DNA TGTGCCAGCTCATTTCAGAGCACCGGGGAGCTGTTTTTT.

This clonotype was observed many times. V gene TRBV28 combines with J gene TRBJ1-1; 9 bases align to TRBD1. Germline V gene lookup returns CDR1 MDHEN and CDR2 SYDVKM. The CDR3 is 15 residues long. V shed 3 bases, J shed 1 base, and the junction held 3 bases outside the gene matches. The DNA of the CDR3 is TGTGCCAGCAGTTTCTTGGACAGGGGGAACACTGAAGCTTTCTTT. Its translation: CASSFLDRGNTEAFF. Combining the CDR3 with reference TRBV28 and TRBJ1-1 gives the whole variable domain DVKVTQSSRYLVKRTGEKVFLECVQDMDHENMFWYRQDPGLGLRLIYFSYDVKMKEKGDIPEGYSVSREKKERFSLILESASTNQTSMYLCASSFLDRGNTEAFFGQGTRLTVV.

This chain uses TRBV20-1 with TRBJ2-1; 7 bases are a match to TRBD2. V lost 3 bases and J lost 0; bases outside the gene matches: 5. The V gene's germline CDR1 is DFQATT and CDR2 SNEGSKA (reference sequence). The CDR3 runs 15 residues. In DNA form, the CDR3 reads TGCAGTGCTAGGACTAGCTCTAGCTCCTACAATGAGCAGTTCTTC. Amino acids: CSARTSSSSYNEQFF.

This chain connects TRBV12-3 or TRBV12-4 to TRBJ1-1, with a possible D match to TRBD1 (5 bases). V was trimmed by 4 bases and J by 2 bases, leaving 11 bases between them. This CDR3 contains 14 residues. The CDR3 DNA follows: TGTGCCAGCAGTTCCTCGGACACCAACACTGAAGCTTTCTTT. Translation: CASSSSDTNTEAFF.

This chain connects TRBV27 to TRBJ1-6; D not certain. From germline, CDR1 is MNHEY and CDR2 SMNVEV (reference sequence). This CDR3 spans 16 amino acids. Between the trimmed V and J ends, which lost 6 bases and 0 bases, there was a span of 12 bases. DNA of the CDR3: TGTGCCAGCAGGCCCCCCGGGAGCTCCTATAATTCACCCCTCCACTTT. Residues: CASRPPGSSYNSPLHF.

V gene TRBV5-1 combines with J gene TRBJ1-4; D call uncertain. V lost 3 bases, J lost 8 bases, and 14 bases lay in between. CDR1 is SGHRS, CDR2 YFSETQ, per germline. The CDR3 extends over 14 amino acids. CDR3 sequence: CASSWGTGEEKLFF. The CDR3 nucleotides read TGCGCCAGCAGCTGGGGTACGGGCGAGGAAAAACTGTTTTTT.

Many counts were recorded for this clonotype. The chain recombines TRBV29-1 with TRBJ2-5; 12 bases are shared with TRBD1. Germline assignment: CDR1 SQVTM and CDR2 ANQGSEA. The V segment lost 6 bases and the J segment 5 bases; nucleotides outside the gene matches: 10. The CDR3 has 15 residues. The CDR3 DNA follows: TGCAGCGTAACGCCGGGACAGGGGGCAGGGGAGACCCAGTACTTC. It is translated as CSVTPGQGAGETQYF.

This clonotype was seen repeatedly, ten times or more. V usage is TRBV4-1 and J usage is TRBJ2-1; maybe TRBD1 (5 bases). CDR1 and CDR2 (germline): MGHRA, YSYEKL. The CDR3 has 16 residues. Trimming shortened V by 1 base and J by 3 bases, and 13 bases separated the two germline ends. CDR3 loop: CASSQVFRRGYNEQFF. The CDR3, as DNA: TGCGCCAGCAGCCAAGTCTTTAGAAGGGGCTACAATGAGCAGTTCTTC.

This clonotype turned up a few times. J is TRBJ1-3 and V is TRBV12-3 or TRBV12-4; D might be TRBD1 (5 bases). Trimming took off 6 bases at V and 1 base at J, with 16 bases between the two ends. There are 16 residues in the CDR3. CDR3 amino acids: CASREGLWSSGNTIYF. The CDR3, as DNA: TGTGCCAGCAGAGAGGGGTTATGGTCATCTGGAAACACCATATATTTT.

This clonotype was detected ten times or more. The chain uses TRBV5-6 and TRBJ2-1, with 11 bases aligning to TRBD2. Germline V gene data show CDR1 as SGHDT and CDR2 as YYEEEE. After removal of 4 bases from V and 0 bases from J, the junction contained 3 bases not matched to a gene. CDR3 length: 16 amino acids. The CDR3 region has the DNA TGTGCCAGCAGCCTAGGACTAGCGGGCTCCTACAATGAGCAGTTCTTC. Its translation: CASSLGLAGSYNEQFF.

This clonotype appeared a few times. The J gene is TRBJ1-2, the V gene TRBV12-3 or TRBV12-4; D is undetermined. This CDR3 region has 13 residues. Trimming took 2 bases from V and 6 from J, leaving 10 bases between them. The CDR3 loop reads CASSLRLWNGYTF. Here the CDR3 DNA reads TGTGCCAGCAGTTTAAGGCTGTGGAATGGCTACACCTTC.

In this sample, this clonotype turned up a few times. CDR3 sequence (DNA): TGTGCCAGCAGCCCGCAGGGGGCTTCTGAAAAACTGTTTTTT. It translates to CASSPQGASEKLFF. The chain uses TRBV6-1 and TRBJ1-4; TRBD1 agrees at 8 bases. V trimming: 6 bases; J trimming: 7 bases; junction bases outside the gene matches: 7. Looked up from germline, CDR1 is MNHNS and CDR2 is SASEGT. The CDR3 spans 14 residues.

This clonotype was seen many times. The chain couples TRBV5-1 to TRBJ1-6; D perhaps matches TRBD1 (6 bases). The CDR3 has 14 residues. Trimming removed 5 bases from V and 9 bases from J, with 15 bases in between. Germline V gene data show CDR1 as SGHRS and CDR2 as YFSETQ. CDR3 amino acids: CASSQGRVGSPLHF. In DNA form, the CDR3 reads TGCGCCAGCAGTCAGGGGCGAGTAGGTTCACCCCTCCACTTT.

This clonotype turned up a few times. The chain has TRBV20-1 and TRBJ2-5; D gene uncertain. CDR1 is DFQATT, CDR2 SNEGSKA, per germline (reference sequence). The ends were cut back, 3 bases at V and 6 bases at J, with 11 bases in the middle. The CDR3 is made up of 12 amino acids. The CDR3 DNA sequence: TGCAGTGCTAGTCAATCTACCCAGACCCAGTACTTC. It specifies CSASQSTQTQYF.

The chain uses TRBV20-1 and TRBJ1-5; maybe TRBD1 (5 bases). The V and J ends lost 6 bases and 2 bases respectively, with 11 bases between them. The CDR3 consists of 13 residues. CDR1 and CDR2 (germline): DFQATT, SNEGSKA (reference sequence). The CDR3 loop is CSAPQQGNQPQHF. The CDR3 bases are TGCAGTGCCCCCCAACAGGGCAATCAGCCCCAGCATTTT.

The chain recombines TRBV5-5 with TRBJ2-3, with D unclear. CDR3 length: 14 amino acids. V was trimmed by 4 bases and J by 1 base, leaving 10 bases between them. Germline V CDR1 and CDR2: SGHKS, YYEKEE (reference sequence). The CDR3 spells CASSLLVRTDTQYF. Written as DNA, the CDR3 is TGTGCCAGCAGCCTCCTAGTACGCACAGATACGCAGTATTTT.